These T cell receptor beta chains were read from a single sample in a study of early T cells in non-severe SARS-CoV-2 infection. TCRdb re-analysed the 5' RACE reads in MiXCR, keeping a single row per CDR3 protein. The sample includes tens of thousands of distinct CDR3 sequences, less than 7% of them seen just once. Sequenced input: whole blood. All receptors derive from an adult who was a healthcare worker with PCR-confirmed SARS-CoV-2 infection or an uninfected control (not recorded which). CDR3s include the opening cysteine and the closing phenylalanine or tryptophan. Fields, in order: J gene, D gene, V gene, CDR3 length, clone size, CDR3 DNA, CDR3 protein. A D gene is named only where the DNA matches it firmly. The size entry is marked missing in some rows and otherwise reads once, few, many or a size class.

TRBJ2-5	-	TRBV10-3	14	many	TGTGCCATCAGTGAGTCGGAAGTCAGAGAGACCCAGTACTTC	CAISESEVRETQYF
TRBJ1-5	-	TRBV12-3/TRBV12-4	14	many	TGTGCCAGCACCGCGGGGGGCTGGAATCAGCCCCAGCATTTT	CASTAGGWNQPQHF
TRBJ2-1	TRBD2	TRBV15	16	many	TGTGCCACCAGCGGCCCCGCGGGGGGTAGCAACAATGAGCAGTTCTTC	CATSGPAGGSNNEQFF
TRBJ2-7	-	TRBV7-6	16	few	TGTGCCAGCAGCCCCCGGGAAGTCCCTAACTCCTACGAGCAGTACTTC	CASSPREVPNSYEQYF
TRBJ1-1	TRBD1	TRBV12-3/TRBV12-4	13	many	TGTGCCAGCAGTTTAAGGGACAGACTGGAGACTTTCTTT	CASSLRDRLETFF
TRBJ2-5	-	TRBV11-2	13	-	TGTGCCAGCAGCCAAACAGGGACAGAGACCCAGTACTTC	CASSQTGTETQYF
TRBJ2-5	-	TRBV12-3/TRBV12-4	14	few	TGTGCCAGCAGTCCCCAAGACGGGGCGGAGACCCAGTACTTC	CASSPQDGAETQYF
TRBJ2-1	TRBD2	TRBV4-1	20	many	TGCGCCAGCAGCCAAGATTCTCCCGGGACTAGCGGGAGCTCCTACAATGAGCAGTTCTTC	CASSQDSPGTSGSSYNEQFF
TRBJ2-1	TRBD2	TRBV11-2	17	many	TGTGCCAGCAGCCCGGGACTAGCGGGAGTCGAGGGCAATGAGCAGTTCTTC	CASSPGLAGVEGNEQFF
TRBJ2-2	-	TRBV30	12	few	TGTGCCTGTCAACGTCGGTCCGGGGAGCTGTTTTTT	CACQRRSGELFF
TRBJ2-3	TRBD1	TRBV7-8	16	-	TGTGCCAGCAGCTTTTTACAGGGGAGAAACACAGATACGCAGTATTTT	CASSFLQGRNTDTQYF
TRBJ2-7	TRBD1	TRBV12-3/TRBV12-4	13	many	TGTGCCAGCAGTCTCGGGACAGGCTACGAGCAGTACTTC	CASSLGTGYEQYF
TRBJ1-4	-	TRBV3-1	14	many	TGTGCCAGCACCCGGGGGCCGACTAATGAAAAACTGTTTTTT	CASTRGPTNEKLFF
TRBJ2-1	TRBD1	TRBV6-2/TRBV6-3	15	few	TGTGCCAGCAGGACCCTAGGGACAGGTGTCAATGAGCAGTTCTTC	CASRTLGTGVNEQFF
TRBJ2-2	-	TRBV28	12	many	TGTGCCAGCAGTTTAAACACCGGGGAGCTGTTTTTT	CASSLNTGELFF
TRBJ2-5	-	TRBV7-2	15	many	TGTGCCAGCAGCTTAGGATTCGGACTGCGGGAGACCCAGTACTTC	CASSLGFGLRETQYF
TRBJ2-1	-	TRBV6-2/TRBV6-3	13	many	TGTGCCAGCAAAAGGGGTTTGTACAATGAGCAGTTCTTC	CASKRGLYNEQFF
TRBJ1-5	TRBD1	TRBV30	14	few	TGTGCCTGGAGTACAGGGGGAGGCAATCAGCCCCAGCATTTT	CAWSTGGGNQPQHF
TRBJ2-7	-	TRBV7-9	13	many	TGTGCCAGCAGCACGAGGGGGGCGGGCGAGCAGTACTTC	CASSTRGAGEQYF
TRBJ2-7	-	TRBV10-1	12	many	TGCGCCAACAACGACAGTTCCTACGAGCAGTACTTC	CANNDSSYEQYF
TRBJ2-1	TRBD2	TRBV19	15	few	TGTGCCAGTACTATTAGCGGGAGCTCCTACAATGAGCAGTTCTTC	CASTISGSSYNEQFF
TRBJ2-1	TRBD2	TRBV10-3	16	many	TGTGCCATCAGTCCTCACGGTAGCGGGGCCTACAATGAGCAGTTCTTC	CAISPHGSGAYNEQFF
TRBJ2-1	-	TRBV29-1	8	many	TGCAGCGCGGGGGAGCAGTTCTTC	CSAGEQFF
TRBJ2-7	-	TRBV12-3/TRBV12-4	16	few	TGTGCCAGCAGTTTTACCAGGGGCCGGAGCTCCTACGAGCAGTACTTC	CASSFTRGRSSYEQYF
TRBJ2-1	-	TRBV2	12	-	TGTGCCAGCCGTATTGGGGCTGATGAGCAGTTCTTC	CASRIGADEQFF
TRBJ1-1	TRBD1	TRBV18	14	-	TGTGCCAGCACCGCCGCAGGGGGTGTTCCTAAAGCTTTCTTT	CASTAAGGVPKAFF
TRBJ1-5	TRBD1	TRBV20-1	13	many	TGCAGTGCTAACAGGGGGGTTGAACAGCCCCAGCATTTT	CSANRGVEQPQHF
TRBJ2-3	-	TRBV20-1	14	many	TGCAGTGCTAGTTCGGGGCTGAGGGTCGGTACGCAGTATTTT	CSASSGLRVGTQYF
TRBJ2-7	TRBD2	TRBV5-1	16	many	TGCGCCAGCAGCCTCGGACTAGCCCGGACCTCCTACGAGCAGTACTTC	CASSLGLARTSYEQYF